The 2 T cell receptor beta chains below all came from one sample that was sequenced in a study of memory CD4+ T cells and cytomegalovirus serostatus. The sort gate was single viable CD3+CD4+CD8-CD45RO+ cells for memory CD4+ T cells. Using immunoSEQ multiplex PCR, the repertoire was profiled, and TCRdb retains in-frame clones only, with some absent. This sample has 80,000 or so clones, with just under 80% found just once. The sample consisted of memory CD4+ T cells from blood. These TCRs come from an adult in good health and CMV-seropositive.

The J gene is TRBJ1-5, the V gene TRBV27; tentative D call: TRBD1 (6 bases). V lost 5 bases and J lost 7, with 12 bases in between. The length of the CDR3 is 13 residues. Germline V gene data show CDR1 as MNHEY and CDR2 as SMNVEV (reference sequence). CDR3 coding DNA: TGTGCCAGCAGTCCATGGGGACAACAGCCCCAGCATTTT. Its protein product is CASSPWGQQPQHF.

The V gene is TRBV28, the J gene TRBJ2-6; 12 bases match TRBD1. The V gene's germline CDR1 is MDHEN and CDR2 SYDVKM. The CDR3 runs to 17 residues. V shed 5 bases and J 4 bases; nucleotides not matched to a gene: 6. The CDR3 protein is CASSTGQGAHGANVLTF. In nucleotides, the CDR3 is TGTGCCAGCAGTACGGGACAGGGGGCGCACGGGGCCAACGTCCTGACTTTC. Drawing the rest from reference TRBV28 and TRBJ2-6, the complete variable domain is DVKVTQSSRYLVKRTGEKVFLECVQDMDHENMFWYRQDPGLGLRLIYFSYDVKMKEKGDIPEGYSVSREKKERFSLILESASTNQTSMYLCASSTGQGAHGANVLTFGAGSRLTVL.